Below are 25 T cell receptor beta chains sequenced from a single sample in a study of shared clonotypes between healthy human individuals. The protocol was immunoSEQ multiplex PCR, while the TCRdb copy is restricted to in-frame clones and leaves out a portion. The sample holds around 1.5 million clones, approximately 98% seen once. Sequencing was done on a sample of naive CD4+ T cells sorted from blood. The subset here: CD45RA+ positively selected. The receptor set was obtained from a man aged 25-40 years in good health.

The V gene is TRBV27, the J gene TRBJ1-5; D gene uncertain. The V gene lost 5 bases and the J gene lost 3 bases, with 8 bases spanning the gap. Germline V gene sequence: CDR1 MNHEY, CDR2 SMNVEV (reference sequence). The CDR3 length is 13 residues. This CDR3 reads CASSPDLNQPQHF. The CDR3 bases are TGTGCCAGCAGTCCCGATCTCAATCAGCCCCAGCATTTT.

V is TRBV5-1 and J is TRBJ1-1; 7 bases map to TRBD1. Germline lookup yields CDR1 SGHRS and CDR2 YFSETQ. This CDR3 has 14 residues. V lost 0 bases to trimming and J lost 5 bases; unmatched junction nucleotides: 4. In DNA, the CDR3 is TGCGCCAGCAGCTTGGAGACAGGGAGGACTGAAGCTTTCTTT. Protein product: CASSLETGRTEAFF. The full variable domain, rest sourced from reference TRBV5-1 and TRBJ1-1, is KAGVTQTPRYLIKTRGQQVTLSCSPISGHRSVSWYQQTPGQGLQFLFEYFSETQRNKGNFPGRFSGRQFSNSRSEMNVSTLELGDSALYLCASSLETGRTEAFFGQGTRLTVV.

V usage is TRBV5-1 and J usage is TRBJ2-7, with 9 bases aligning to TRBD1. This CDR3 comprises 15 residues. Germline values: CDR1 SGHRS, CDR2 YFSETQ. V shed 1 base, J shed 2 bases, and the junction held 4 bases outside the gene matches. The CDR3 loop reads CASSLWTGDAYEQYF. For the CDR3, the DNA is TGCGCCAGCAGCTTGTGGACAGGGGACGCCTACGAGCAGTACTTC.

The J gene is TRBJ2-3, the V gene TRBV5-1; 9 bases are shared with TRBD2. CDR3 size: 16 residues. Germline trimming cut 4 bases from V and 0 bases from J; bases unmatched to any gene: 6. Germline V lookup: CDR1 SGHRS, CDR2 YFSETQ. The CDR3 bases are TGCGCCAGCAGCCAGGGACTAGCAGAGAGCACAGATACGCAGTATTTT. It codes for CASSQGLAESTDTQYF.

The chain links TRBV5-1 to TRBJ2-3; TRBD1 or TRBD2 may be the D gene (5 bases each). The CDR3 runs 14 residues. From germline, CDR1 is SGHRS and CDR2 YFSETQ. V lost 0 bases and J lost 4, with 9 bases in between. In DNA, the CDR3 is TGCGCCAGCAGCTTGGTCCAGGGACCAGATACGCAGTATTTT. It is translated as CASSLVQGPDTQYF.

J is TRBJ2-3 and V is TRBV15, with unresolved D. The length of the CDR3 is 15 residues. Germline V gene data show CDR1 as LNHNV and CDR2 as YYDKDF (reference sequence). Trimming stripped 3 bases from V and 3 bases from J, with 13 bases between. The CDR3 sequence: CATSSPLYGTDTQYF. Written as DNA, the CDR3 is TGTGCCACCAGCAGCCCCCTCTACGGGACAGATACGCAGTATTTT.

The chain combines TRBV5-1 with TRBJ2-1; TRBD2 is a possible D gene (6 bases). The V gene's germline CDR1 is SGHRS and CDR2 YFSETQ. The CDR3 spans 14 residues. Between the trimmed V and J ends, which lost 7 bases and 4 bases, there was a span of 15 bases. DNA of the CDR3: TGCGCCAGCGGTAGCGGAACCGGGTACAATGAGCAGTTCTTC. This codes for CASGSGTGYNEQFF.

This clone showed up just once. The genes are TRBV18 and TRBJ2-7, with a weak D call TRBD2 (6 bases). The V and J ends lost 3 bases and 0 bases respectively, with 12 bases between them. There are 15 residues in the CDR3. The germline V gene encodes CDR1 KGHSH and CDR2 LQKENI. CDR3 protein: CASSPISGSSYEQYF. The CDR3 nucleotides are TGTGCCAGCTCACCCATTAGCGGTAGCTCCTACGAGCAGTACTTC.

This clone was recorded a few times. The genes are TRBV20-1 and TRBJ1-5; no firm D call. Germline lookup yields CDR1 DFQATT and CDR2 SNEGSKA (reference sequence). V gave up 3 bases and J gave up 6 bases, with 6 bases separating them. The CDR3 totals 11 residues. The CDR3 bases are TGCAGTGCTAGCGGCCCTCAGCCCCAGCATTTT. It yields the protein CSASGPQPQHF.

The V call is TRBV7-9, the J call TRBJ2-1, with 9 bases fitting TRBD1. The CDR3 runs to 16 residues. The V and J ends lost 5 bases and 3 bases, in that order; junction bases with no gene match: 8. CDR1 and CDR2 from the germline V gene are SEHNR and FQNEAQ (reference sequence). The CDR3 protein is CASSGGQGTIYNEQFF. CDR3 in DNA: TGTGCCAGCAGCGGAGGACAGGGGACCATCTACAATGAGCAGTTCTTC.

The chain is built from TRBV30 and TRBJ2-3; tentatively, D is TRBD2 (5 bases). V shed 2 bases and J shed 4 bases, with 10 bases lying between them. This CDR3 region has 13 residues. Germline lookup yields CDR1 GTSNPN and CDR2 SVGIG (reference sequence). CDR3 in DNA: TGTGCCTGGAGTCGTCTAGCAGCAGATACGCAGTATTTT. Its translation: CAWSRLAADTQYF.

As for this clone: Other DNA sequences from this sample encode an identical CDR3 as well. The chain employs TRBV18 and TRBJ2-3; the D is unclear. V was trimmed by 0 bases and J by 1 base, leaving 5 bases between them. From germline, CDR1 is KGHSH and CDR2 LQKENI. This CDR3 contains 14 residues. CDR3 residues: CASSPPLGTDTQYF. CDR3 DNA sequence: TGTGCCAGCTCACCACCTCTCGGCACAGATACGCAGTATTTT.

The CDR3 is CASSSGQAGGTEAFF. For the CDR3, the DNA is TGCGCCAGCAGCTCGGGACAGGCCGGAGGCACTGAAGCTTTCTTT. The rearrangement joins TRBV5-1 to TRBJ1-1; 8 bases match TRBD1. The CDR3 is made up of 15 amino acids. Germline trimming cut 3 bases from V and 4 bases from J; bases unmatched to any gene: 8. Per germline, CDR1 SGHRS and CDR2 YFSETQ.

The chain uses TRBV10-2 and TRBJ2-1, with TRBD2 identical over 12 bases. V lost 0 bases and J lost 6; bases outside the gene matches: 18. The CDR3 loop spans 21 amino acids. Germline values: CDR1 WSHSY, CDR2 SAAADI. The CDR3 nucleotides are TGCGCCAGCAGTGAGTCGAGGCGGGGGCTACTGCTAGCGGGAGGGTTCAATGAGCAGTTCTTC. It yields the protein CASSESRRGLLLAGGFNEQFF.

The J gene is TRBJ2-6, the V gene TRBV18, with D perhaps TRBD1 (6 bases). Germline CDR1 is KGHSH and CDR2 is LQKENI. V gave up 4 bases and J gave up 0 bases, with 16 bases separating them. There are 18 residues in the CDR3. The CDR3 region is CASSLIQGSTSGANVLTF. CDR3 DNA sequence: TGTGCCAGCTCACTAATCCAGGGGTCCACCTCTGGGGCCAACGTCCTGACTTTC.

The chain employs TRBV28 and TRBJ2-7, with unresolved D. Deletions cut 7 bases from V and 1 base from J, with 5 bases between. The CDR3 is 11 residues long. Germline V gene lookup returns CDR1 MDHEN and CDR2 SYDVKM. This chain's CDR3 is CASTQSYEQYF. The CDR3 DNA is TGTGCCAGCACCCAATCCTACGAGCAGTACTTC.

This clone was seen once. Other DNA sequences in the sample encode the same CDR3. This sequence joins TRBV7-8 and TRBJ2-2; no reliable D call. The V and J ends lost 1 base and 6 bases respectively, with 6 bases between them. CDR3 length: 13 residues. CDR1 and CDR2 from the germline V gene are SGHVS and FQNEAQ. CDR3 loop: CASSLVSPGELFF. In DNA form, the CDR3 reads TGTGCCAGCAGCTTAGTCTCCCCCGGGGAGCTGTTTTTT. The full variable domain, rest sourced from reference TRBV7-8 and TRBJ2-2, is GAGVSQSPRYKVAKRGQDVALRCDPISGHVSLFWYQQALGQGPEFLTYFQNEAQLDKSGLPSDRFFAERPEGSVSTLKIQRTQQEDSAVYLCASSLVSPGELFFGEGSRLTVL.

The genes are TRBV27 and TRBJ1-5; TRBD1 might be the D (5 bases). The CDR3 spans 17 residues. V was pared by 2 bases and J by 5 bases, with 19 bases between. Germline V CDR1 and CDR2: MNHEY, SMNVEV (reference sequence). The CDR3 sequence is CASSLRRTGMGDQPQHF. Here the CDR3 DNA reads TGTGCCAGCAGTTTACGGCGAACCGGAATGGGGGATCAGCCCCAGCATTTT.

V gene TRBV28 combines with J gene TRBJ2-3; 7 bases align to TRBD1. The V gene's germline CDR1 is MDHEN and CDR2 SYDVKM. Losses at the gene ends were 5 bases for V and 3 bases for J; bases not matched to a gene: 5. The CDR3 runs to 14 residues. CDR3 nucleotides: TGTGCCAGCAGTCGCAGACAGGGAACAGATACGCAGTATTTT. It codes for CASSRRQGTDTQYF.

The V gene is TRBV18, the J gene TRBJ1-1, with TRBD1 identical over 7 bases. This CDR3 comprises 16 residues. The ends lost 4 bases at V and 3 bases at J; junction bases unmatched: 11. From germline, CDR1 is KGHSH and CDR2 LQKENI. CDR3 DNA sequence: TGTGCCAGCTCACTACATCACAGGGGAGGGGACACTGAAGCTTTCTTT. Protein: CASSLHHRGGDTEAFF.

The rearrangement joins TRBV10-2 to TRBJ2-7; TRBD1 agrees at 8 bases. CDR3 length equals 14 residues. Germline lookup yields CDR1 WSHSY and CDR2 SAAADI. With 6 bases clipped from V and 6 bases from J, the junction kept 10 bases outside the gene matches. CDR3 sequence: CASRSGTGLVEQYF. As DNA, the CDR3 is TGCGCCAGCAGGTCCGGGACAGGTCTCGTCGAGCAGTACTTC.

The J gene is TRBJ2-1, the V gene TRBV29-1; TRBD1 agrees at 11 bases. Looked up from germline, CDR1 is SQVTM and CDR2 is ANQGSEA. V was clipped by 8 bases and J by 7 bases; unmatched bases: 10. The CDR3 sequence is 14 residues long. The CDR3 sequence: CSPRIGQGANEQFF. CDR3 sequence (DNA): TGCAGCCCTAGGATTGGACAGGGGGCAAATGAGCAGTTCTTC.

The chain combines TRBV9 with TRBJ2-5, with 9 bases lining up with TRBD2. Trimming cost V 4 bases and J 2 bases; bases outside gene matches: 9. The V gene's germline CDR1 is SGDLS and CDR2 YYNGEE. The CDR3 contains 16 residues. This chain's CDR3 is CASSPGLAGSQETQYF. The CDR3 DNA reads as TGTGCCAGCAGCCCGGGACTAGCTGGATCACAAGAGACCCAGTACTTC.

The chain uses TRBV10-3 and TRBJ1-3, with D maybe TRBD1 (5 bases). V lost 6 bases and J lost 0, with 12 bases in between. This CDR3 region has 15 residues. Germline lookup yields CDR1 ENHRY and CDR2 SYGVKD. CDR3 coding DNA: TGTGCCATCAGAGAGGGACCGACCTCTGGAAACACCATATATTTT. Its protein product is CAIREGPTSGNTIYF.

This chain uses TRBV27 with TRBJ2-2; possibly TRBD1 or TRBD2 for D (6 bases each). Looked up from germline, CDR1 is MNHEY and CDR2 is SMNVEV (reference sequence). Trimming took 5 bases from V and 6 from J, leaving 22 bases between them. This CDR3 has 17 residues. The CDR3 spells CASSPKRRGAWAGELFF. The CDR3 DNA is TGTGCCAGCAGTCCCAAACGTAGGGGGGCGTGGGCCGGGGAGCTGTTTTTT.